The 31 T cell receptor beta chains listed next were all sequenced from one sample in a study of neurological immune-mediated disorders. Using its own MiXCR run on the 5' RACE reads, TCRdb lists one record per CDR3 protein. The sample shows approximately 20,000 distinct CDR3 sequences, approximately 15% of them seen only once. The specimen was PBMCs. Every receptor here comes from a female donor with HTLV-1-associated myelopathy (HAM/TSP).

This clonotype came up many times. The V gene is TRBV7-9, the J gene TRBJ2-5, with a tentative D call TRBD1 (5 bases). V was shortened by 5 bases and J by 5 bases, with 18 bases between the two germline ends. The CDR3 sequence is 15 residues long. Germline values: CDR1 SEHNR, CDR2 FQNEAQ (reference sequence). The CDR3 bases are TGTGCCAGCAGCAGTAGAGACAGCCCCGGGGAGACCCAGTACTTC. Translation: CASSSRDSPGETQYF.

In this sample, this clonotype turned up many times. V is TRBV5-5 and J is TRBJ1-3; 10 bases are shared with TRBD1. The CDR3 consists of 16 residues. V was pared by 4 bases and J by 0 bases, with 4 bases of the junction left unmatched. The germline gives CDR1 SGHKS, CDR2 YYEKEE (reference sequence). The DNA of the CDR3 is TGTGCCAGCAGCCGGGACAGGGGTTTCTCTGGAAACACCATATATTTT. It specifies CASSRDRGFSGNTIYF.

By sample fraction, this clonotype is medium-sized. This chain connects TRBV10-3 to TRBJ2-5; TRBD2 might be the D (7 bases). The germline CDR1 and CDR2 sequences are ENHRY and SYGVKD. V was shortened by 8 bases and J by 1 base, with 11 bases between the two germline ends. This CDR3 has 13 amino acids. CDR3 sequence: CAIGAGAQETQYF. The CDR3 nucleotides are TGTGCCATCGGGGCGGGGGCCCAAGAGACCCAGTACTTC.

This clonotype was seen ten or more times. The V call is TRBV7-6, the J call TRBJ2-5; the D is unclear. Trimming pared 4 bases from V and 5 bases from J, leaving 17 bases between. The CDR3 consists of 15 residues. Per the germline V gene, CDR1 is SGHVS and CDR2 is FNYEAQ. The CDR3 spells CASSSYIAPDETQYF. CDR3 coding DNA: TGTGCCAGCAGCTCCTATATTGCCCCAGATGAGACCCAGTACTTC.

This clonotype appeared many times. This rearrangement joins TRBV7-8 to TRBJ1-4; 10 positions agree with TRBD1. CDR1 and CDR2 from the germline V gene are SGHVS and FQNEAQ. V was clipped by 4 bases and J by 2 bases; unmatched bases: 10. The length of the CDR3 is 18 residues. CDR3 protein: CASSSPRQGAVTNEKLFF. CDR3 DNA sequence: TGTGCCAGCAGCTCTCCGAGACAGGGGGCTGTGACTAATGAAAAACTGTTTTTT.

This chain joins TRBV5-1 and TRBJ2-1, with 11 nucleotides matching TRBD2. The germline V gene has CDR1 SGHRS and CDR2 YFSETQ. The CDR3 has 16 residues. V lost 1 base, J lost 5 bases, and 5 bases stayed unmatched. DNA for the CDR3: TGCGCCAGCAGCTTGTCCCCGGGACTAGCGGACAATGAGCAGTTCTTC. Translating gives CASSLSPGLADNEQFF. Drawing the rest from reference TRBV5-1 and TRBJ2-1, the complete variable domain is KAGVTQTPRYLIKTRGQQVTLSCSPISGHRSVSWYQQTPGQGLQFLFEYFSETQRNKGNFPGRFSGRQFSNSRSEMNVSTLELGDSALYLCASSLSPGLADNEQFFGPGTRLTVL.

This clonotype was found many times. The chain links TRBV10-3 to TRBJ2-7; D not resolved. The ends were cut back, 9 bases at V and 0 bases at J, with 15 bases in the middle. The V gene's germline CDR1 is ENHRY and CDR2 SYGVKD. This CDR3 is built from 14 residues. The chain's CDR3 is CAITEGGYSYEQYF. The CDR3 DNA sequence: TGTGCCATTACGGAAGGCGGATACTCCTACGAGCAGTACTTC.

This clonotype was observed many times. The rearrangement joins TRBV28 to TRBJ2-1, with no clear D. Germline V gives CDR1 MDHEN, CDR2 SYDVKM. The CDR3 is 13 amino acids. V was pared by 5 bases and J by 4 bases, with 9 bases between. CDR3 coding DNA: TGTGCCAGCAGTCCAAAAGGGTACAATGAGCAGTTCTTC. As protein: CASSPKGYNEQFF. Full variable domain (outside the CDR3, taken from reference TRBV28 and TRBJ2-1): DVKVTQSSRYLVKRTGEKVFLECVQDMDHENMFWYRQDPGLGLRLIYFSYDVKMKEKGDIPEGYSVSREKKERFSLILESASTNQTSMYLCASSPKGYNEQFFGPGTRLTVL.

CDR3 sequence reads: CASSPPYEREGRYF. For the CDR3, the DNA is TGTGCCAGCTCACCACCGTATGAGCGGGAGGGTCGGTACTTC. The chain couples TRBV18 to TRBJ2-7; 10 nucleotides agree with TRBD2. Germline CDR1 KGHSH, CDR2 LQKENI. With V trimmed by 0 bases and J by 12 bases, 8 bases remained unmatched. This CDR3 region has 14 residues.

At least ten counts were recorded for this clonotype. This rearrangement joins TRBV20-1 to TRBJ2-3; 12 bases are shared with TRBD2. The germline V gene encodes CDR1 DFQATT and CDR2 SNEGSKA (reference sequence). The V and J ends lost 0 bases and 0 bases, in that order; junction bases with no gene match: 4. The CDR3 has 17 amino acids. The CDR3 loop reads CSARDRTSGESTDTQYF. CDR3 DNA: TGCAGTGCTAGAGATAGGACTAGCGGGGAGAGCACAGATACGCAGTATTTT.

This clonotype was recorded at least ten times. The chain links TRBV29-1 to TRBJ1-2; 7 bases map to TRBD1. Germline-derived CDR1 and CDR2 are SQVTM and ANQGSEA. V was clipped by 6 bases and J by 0 bases; unmatched bases: 7. The CDR3 is made up of 14 amino acids. The CDR3 reads CSVFHGTANYGYTF. CDR3 DNA sequence: TGCAGCGTCTTTCACGGGACAGCTAACTATGGCTACACCTTC.

Remarks on this clonotype: No conserved phenylalanine or tryptophan ends this CDR3, so it is likely a read error. The CDR3 DNA reads as TGCGCCATCAGAGGCCGGGATCTGTTTTCT. Amino acids: CAIRGRDLFS. The rearrangement uses TRBV5-1 and TRBJ2-2, with TRBD2 as a possible D gene (5 bases). CDR3 length: 10 residues. Germline CDR1 is SGHRS and CDR2 is YFSETQ.

This chain links TRBV6-2 or TRBV6-3 with TRBJ2-5; D unclear. Looked up from germline, CDR1 is MNHEY and CDR2 is SVGEGT. This CDR3 has 16 residues. Trimming shortened V by 10 bases and J by 1 base, and 22 bases separated the two germline ends. In nucleotides, the CDR3 is TGTGCCAACAATATCGACATACAAGAACCCCAAGAGACCCAGTACTTC. Translating gives CANNIDIQEPQETQYF.

This clonotype was found many times. This chain joins TRBV10-3 and TRBJ1-6; no definite D call. This CDR3 is built from 12 residues. Germline V gene sequence: CDR1 ENHRY, CDR2 SYGVKD. The V gene lost 0 bases and the J gene lost 11 bases, with 5 bases spanning the gap. The CDR3 reads CAISESSAPLHF. In DNA form, the CDR3 reads TGTGCCATCAGTGAGTCGTCGGCACCCCTCCACTTT.

The chain combines TRBV20-1 with TRBJ2-5; perhaps TRBD2 as D (5 bases). The germline V gene encodes CDR1 DFQATT and CDR2 SNEGSKA (reference sequence). The CDR3 is made up of 16 amino acids. V dropped 0 bases and J dropped 4 bases, with 18 bases sitting between them. Written as DNA, the CDR3 is TGCAGTGCTAGAGATCGTTATCGGGAAACTGGAGAGACCCAGTACTTC. Protein: CSARDRYRETGETQYF.

This clonotype was counted at least ten times. The J gene is TRBJ2-6, the V gene TRBV20-1; D is uncertain. This CDR3 spans 13 amino acids. Germline V gene lookup returns CDR1 DFQATT and CDR2 SNEGSKA (reference sequence). V lost 1 base to trimming and J lost 2 bases, with 3 bases between them. DNA of the CDR3: TGCAGTGCTAGAGTTCCTGGGGCCAACGTCCTGACTTTC. This translates into CSARVPGANVLTF.

This clonotype was observed many times. The chain joins TRBV3-1 to TRBJ1-3; no firm D call. CDR3 length: 12 amino acids. Germline CDR1 reads LGHDT; CDR2 reads YNNKEL (reference sequence). Deletions cut 0 bases from V and 10 bases from J, with 7 bases between. CDR3 DNA sequence: TGTGCCAGCAGCCAAGAAAGGAGGACCATATATTTT. Translated, it gives CASSQERRTIYF.

This clonotype was observed at least ten times. This chain connects TRBV29-1 to TRBJ2-1; perhaps TRBD2 as D (7 bases). The CDR3 contains 15 residues. The germline V gene encodes CDR1 SQVTM and CDR2 ANQGSEA. Trimming cost V 4 bases and J 5 bases, with 18 bases left between them. CDR3 region: CSVAGLGGRHNEQFF. DNA for the CDR3: TGCAGCGTTGCGGGGCTGGGGGGGCGGCACAATGAGCAGTTCTTC.

This clonotype has ten or more counts. The chain has TRBV7-3 and TRBJ2-1; 8 bases match TRBD1. The V gene end was trimmed by 5 bases and the J gene end by 0 bases; junction bases not matched to a gene: 3. The germline V gene encodes CDR1 SGHTA and CDR2 FQGTGA. The CDR3 has 15 residues. The CDR3 is CASSIGQGSYNEQFF. Written as DNA, the CDR3 is TGTGCCAGCAGCATCGGACAGGGCTCCTACAATGAGCAGTTCTTC.

About this clonotype itself: A read error may be the cause here, since a much bigger clone is one base away. Written as DNA, the CDR3 is TGCAGTACCAAACCGGCCGGGGCAGAAGCTTTCTTT. Translation: CSTKPAGAEAFF. The chain recombines TRBV20-1 with TRBJ1-1, with D perhaps matching TRBD1 (5 bases). The V end lost 8 bases, the J end lost 8 bases, and 18 bases lay between the germline ends. Germline loops: CDR1 DFQATT, CDR2 SNEGSKA (reference sequence). The CDR3 has 12 amino acids.

This clonotype was seen ten or more times. J is TRBJ1-6 and V is TRBV20-1; TRBD1 is a possible D gene (5 bases). The CDR3 is 15 residues long. V was trimmed by 2 bases and J by 6 bases, leaving 14 bases between them. Looked up from germline, CDR1 is DFQATT and CDR2 is SNEGSKA (reference sequence). CDR3 nucleotide sequence: TGCAGTGCTAGACCCCGGGGACCGCTTAATTCACCCCTCCACTTT. Translated, it gives CSARPRGPLNSPLHF.

This clonotype was recorded at least ten times. CDR3 in amino acids: CASSITGTGLAKNIQYF. CDR3 nucleotide sequence: TGCGCCAGCAGCATAACAGGGACAGGACTAGCCAAAAACATTCAGTACTTC. The V and J genes are TRBV5-1 and TRBJ2-4, with 8 nucleotides matching TRBD1. J gave up 0 bases and V 4 bases, and 9 bases lay outside the gene matches. Per the germline V gene, CDR1 is SGHRS and CDR2 is YFSETQ. The length of the CDR3 is 17 residues.

This clonotype has only a few counts. This chain uses TRBV20-1 with TRBJ2-7; 10 nucleotides line up with TRBD2. Per germline, CDR1 DFQATT and CDR2 SNEGSKA (reference sequence). V lost 0 bases to trimming and J lost 5 bases; unmatched junction nucleotides: 10. This CDR3 is built from 16 residues. The DNA of the CDR3 is TGCAGTGCTAGAGATGGAGCGGGGGGGGAGGAGGACGAGCAGTACTTC. It yields the protein CSARDGAGGEEDEQYF.

This clonotype has a count of ten or more. This chain links TRBV20-1 with TRBJ1-5; D is unresolved. The CDR3 spans 17 residues. Germline lookup yields CDR1 DFQATT and CDR2 SNEGSKA (reference sequence). With 2 bases removed from V and 6 bases from J, the gap between germline ends came to 23 bases. The CDR3 sequence is CSARRTEGSNHPQPQHF. The CDR3 region has the DNA TGCAGTGCTAGAAGAACCGAAGGTTCGAACCATCCTCAGCCCCAGCATTTT.

This clonotype was observed many times. This sequence joins TRBV28 and TRBJ2-7, with D unresolved. V was pared by 6 bases and J by 12 bases, with 18 bases between. The V gene's germline CDR1 is MDHEN and CDR2 SYDVKM. There are 12 residues in the CDR3. This CDR3 reads CASSLGLGAWYF. CDR3 DNA sequence: TGTGCCAGCAGCTTAGGTCTTGGTGCCTGGTACTTC.

This clonotype was detected ten times or more. The chain couples TRBV4-3 to TRBJ1-6; weak D call: TRBD1 (5 bases). In germline, CDR1 is LGHNA, CDR2 YSLEER. V was cut by 4 bases and J by 7 bases, with 14 bases left in between. This CDR3 spans 15 amino acids. CDR3 in amino acids: CASSPAAGWNSPLHF. The CDR3 coding sequence is TGCGCCAGCAGCCCGGCGGCAGGGTGGAATTCACCCCTCCACTTT.

This clonotype appeared many times. The V gene is TRBV12-3 or TRBV12-4, the J gene TRBJ2-5, with 10 bases aligning to TRBD2. The V and J ends lost 5 bases and 3 bases, in that order; junction bases with no gene match: 12. The CDR3 loop spans 17 amino acids. In DNA form, the CDR3 reads TGTGCCAGCAGTCCGGCTAGCGGGAGAGTAGGAAAAGAGACCCAGTACTTC. As protein: CASSPASGRVGKETQYF.

This clonotype was seen many times. This chain joins TRBV2 and TRBJ2-5; no clear D. Germline lookup yields CDR1 SNHLY and CDR2 FYNNEI. The CDR3 length is 13 residues. The V and J ends lost 7 bases and 1 base respectively, with 10 bases between them. DNA of the CDR3: TGTGCCAGCAAAAAGGGCCGCCAAGAGACCCAGTACTTC. Encoded protein: CASKKGRQETQYF.

This clonotype appeared many times. V is TRBV25-1 and J is TRBJ2-1; D might be TRBD2 (5 bases). This CDR3 is built from 14 residues. V lost 4 bases and J 1 base, leaving 8 bases between the germline ends. Germline CDR1 and CDR2: MGHDK and SYGVNS. The CDR3 bases are TGTGCCAGCAGTGCAGCGGCTTCCTACAATGAGCAGTTCTTC. Residues: CASSAAASYNEQFF.

The chain joins TRBV6-4 to TRBJ2-7; D is perhaps TRBD1 or TRBD2 (6 bases each). With the DNA end fitting TRBJ2-1 better, the J assignment may be wrong. CDR1 is MRHNA, CDR2 SNTAGT, per germline. The CDR3 loop spans 14 amino acids. Here the CDR3 reads CASSVFGGHGEQFF. DNA for the CDR3: TGTGCCAGCAGTGTTTTTGGGGGGCATGGTGAGCAGTTCTTC.

This clonotype was observed at least ten times. The V call is TRBV7-3, the J call TRBJ2-7; maybe TRBD2 (6 bases). Trimming removed 5 bases from V and 0 bases from J, with 11 bases in between. Germline V gene sequence: CDR1 SGHTA, CDR2 FQGTGA. The CDR3 runs to 14 residues. In nucleotides, the CDR3 is TGTGCCAGCAGCCCGGACGGGAGCTCCTACGAGCAGTACTTC. Amino acids: CASSPDGSSYEQYF.